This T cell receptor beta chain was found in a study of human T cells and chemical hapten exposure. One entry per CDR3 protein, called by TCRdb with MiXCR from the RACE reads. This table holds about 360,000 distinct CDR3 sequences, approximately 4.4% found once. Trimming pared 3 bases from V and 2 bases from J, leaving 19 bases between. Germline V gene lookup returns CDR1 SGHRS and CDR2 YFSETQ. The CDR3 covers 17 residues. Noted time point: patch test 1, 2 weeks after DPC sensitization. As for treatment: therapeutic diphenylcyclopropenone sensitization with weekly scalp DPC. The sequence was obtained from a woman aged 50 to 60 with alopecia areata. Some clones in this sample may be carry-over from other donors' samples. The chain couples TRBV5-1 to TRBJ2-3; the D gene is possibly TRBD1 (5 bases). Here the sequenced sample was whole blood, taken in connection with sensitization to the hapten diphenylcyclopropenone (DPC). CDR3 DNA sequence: TGCGCCAGCAGCTCACAAAGCGTACAGGCCTTCACAGATACGCAGTATTTT. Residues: CASSSQSVQAFTDTQYF.